These T cell receptor beta chains were read from a single sample in a study of blood T cell repertoires in COVID-19. Method: immunoSEQ multiplex PCR; TCRdb's copy keeps in-frame clones and lacks some. The data show roughly 21,000 clones, approximately 83% seen once. Sequencing used peripheral blood. All receptors come from a human donor in a cohort sampled during active COVID-19. The CDR3 runs from the conserved cysteine through the conserved F or W. The order of the fields is J gene, V gene, CDR3 protein.

TRBJ1-1	TRBV7-8	CASSLARDRGPTEAFF
TRBJ2-7	TRBV2	CASSEVGILTSFYEQYF
TRBJ2-2	TRBV4-1	CASSQESGVNTGELFF
TRBJ1-5	TRBV19	CASSLRPPGGNQPQHF
TRBJ1-1	TRBV19	CASSISRFKDRGRYTEAFF
TRBJ1-1	TRBV12-3/TRBV12-4	CASSLASGVMAFF
TRBJ1-6	TRBV5-1	CASSLGGRVGSPLHF
TRBJ2-3	TRBV5-1	CASSLGTQGRTDTQYF
TRBJ2-7	TRBV27	CASSLGRTGITYEQYF
TRBJ2-7	TRBV7-2	CASSSTSYEQYF
TRBJ2-3	TRBV19	CASSERTGSTDTQYF
TRBJ1-2	TRBV6-1	CASSEWEGYTF
TRBJ2-3	TRBV7-9	CASSLRSGGSTDTQYF
TRBJ1-3	TRBV4-1	CASSQAFFSGNTIYF
TRBJ2-3	TRBV5-5	CASSRGQSTDTQYF
TRBJ1-3	TRBV11-3	CASSLNQGRNTIYF
TRBJ1-6	TRBV5-4	CASSLLVGEPLHF
TRBJ2-5	TRBV14	CASSQVRESFETQYF
TRBJ2-3	TRBV7-9	CASSDYREDTQYF
TRBJ2-2	TRBV4-1	CASSQTPLAGGQRNTGELFF
TRBJ2-6	TRBV27	CASRLKGYQSGANVLTF
TRBJ2-7	TRBV24-1	CATSDSGTASYEQYF
TRBJ2-2	TRBV6-2/TRBV6-3	CASSYLPAWTFIPANTGELFF
TRBJ2-3	TRBV10-3	CAISESTQRGRRTDTQYF
TRBJ2-7	TRBV27	CASSLDRGRNEQYF
TRBJ1-1	TRBV7-2	CASSLAMRTGLNTEAFF
TRBJ2-2	TRBV6-4	CASSPEGGTGELFF
TRBJ1-1	TRBV28	CASKLGGGTEAFF
TRBJ1-1	TRBV28	CASSLQQGAVGSEAFF
TRBJ2-3	TRBV2	CASSQLSDTQYF
TRBJ2-6	TRBV7-8	CASSLYRDRGQSGANVLTF
TRBJ1-1	TRBV9	CASSVVVSGSGFGEAFF
TRBJ1-4	TRBV4-1	CASSQQKGGRTGNEKLFF
TRBJ2-7	TRBV19	CASGTKRQQYF
TRBJ2-1	TRBV5-1	CASSLRTGNNYNEQFF
TRBJ2-3	TRBV29-1	CSAERGGAASTDTQYF
TRBJ2-1	TRBV6-6	CASSYRAGLGGHEQFF
TRBJ2-2	TRBV12-5	CAILRDRVNTGELFF
TRBJ1-2	TRBV7-2	CASSSSPSTGNYGYTF
TRBJ1-2	TRBV28	CAGGQRSYGYTF
TRBJ1-5	TRBV7-9	CASSLEFGRQDSNQPQHF